The clone carrying this T cell receptor (beta chain) was seen a few times. The record originates from a study of patients and donors after allogeneic stem cell transplantation. From the RT-PCR reads, TCRdb called clonotypes with MiXCR, one entry per CDR3 protein. The sample yields some 30,000 distinct CDR3 sequences, around 33% seen once. The CDR3 is 15 residues long. Deletions cut 6 bases from V and 2 bases from J, with 16 bases between. Sample: blood, either unsorted or a sorted T cell fraction (not recorded which). This receptor was taken from a human donor who was either an allogeneic HSCT recipient or a stem cell or donor lymphocyte infusion donor (not recorded which). It is not recorded whose cells these are; they may come from a transplant donor. The chain uses TRBV12-3 or TRBV12-4 and TRBJ1-2, with D maybe TRBD1 (6 bases). CDR3 protein: CASSPTRGMNYGYTF. The DNA for the CDR3 is TGTGCCAGCAGCCCGACAAGGGGGATGAACTATGGCTACACCTTC.